A selection of T cell receptor beta chains follows, all from one sample in a study of radiation and T cells in renal cell carcinoma. Produced via immunoSEQ multiplex PCR; TCRdb's table is partial and in-frame only. The table includes over 85,000 clones, 82% detected once. Sample: blood, taken from a patient whose treatment included radiotherapy and nephrectomy. The receptors here all came from a man aged 55 to 70 with renal cell carcinoma. Both conserved end residues are part of each CDR3. Each record gives: clone size, J gene, D gene, V gene, CDR3 protein, CDR3 DNA. A D gene is named only where the DNA matches it firmly. The size field is filled for only some rows; it gives once, few, many or a size class.

clone_size: .; j_call: TRBJ2-3; d_call: TRBD2; v_call: TRBV4-3; cdr3_aa: CASSQEGLAGLRGSTDTQYF; cdr3_nt: TGCGCCAGCAGCCAAGAAGGGCTAGCGGGCTTAAGGGGCAGCACAGATACGCAGTATTTT
clone_size: .; j_call: TRBJ1-4; d_call: TRBD1; v_call: TRBV2; cdr3_aa: CASRGTGGTNEKLFF; cdr3_nt: TGTGCCAGCAGGGGGACAGGGGGGACTAATGAAAAACTGTTTTTT
clone_size: .; j_call: TRBJ1-5; d_call: .; v_call: TRBV9; cdr3_aa: CASSVGVTRDQPQHF; cdr3_nt: TGTGCCAGCAGCGTAGGGGTGACCAGAGACCAGCCCCAGCATTTT
clone_size: .; j_call: TRBJ2-5; d_call: .; v_call: TRBV7-9; cdr3_aa: CASSLLTGTLETQYF; cdr3_nt: TGTGCCAGCAGCTTATTAACAGGGACCTTAGAGACCCAGTACTTC
clone_size: once; j_call: TRBJ2-7; d_call: TRBD1; v_call: TRBV7-7; cdr3_aa: CASSRQGAPYEQYF; cdr3_nt: TGTGCCAGCAGCCGACAGGGGGCCCCCTACGAGCAGTACTTC
clone_size: .; j_call: TRBJ2-5; d_call: TRBD1; v_call: TRBV28; cdr3_aa: CASSLGQGARRPYF; cdr3_nt: TGTGCCAGCAGTCTGGGACAGGGGGCCCGCCGCCCGTACTTC
clone_size: .; j_call: TRBJ1-1; d_call: .; v_call: TRBV2; cdr3_aa: CASSPHRDTEAFF; cdr3_nt: TGTGCCAGCAGTCCCCACAGGGATACTGAAGCTTTCTTT
clone_size: medium-sized; j_call: TRBJ2-7; d_call: TRBD1; v_call: TRBV4-1; cdr3_aa: CASSQTAVRGPVEQYF; cdr3_nt: TGCGCCAGCAGCCAGACGGCGGTCAGGGGGCCGGTCGAGCAGTACTTC
clone_size: .; j_call: TRBJ1-1; d_call: .; v_call: TRBV19; cdr3_aa: CASRSFGGENTEAFF; cdr3_nt: TGTGCCAGTAGATCATTTGGGGGAGAGAACACTGAAGCTTTCTTT
clone_size: .; j_call: TRBJ2-7; d_call: TRBD2; v_call: TRBV15; cdr3_aa: CATSRVAGAYEQYF; cdr3_nt: TGTGCCACCAGCAGAGTAGCGGGGGCCTACGAGCAGTACTTC
clone_size: .; j_call: TRBJ2-7; d_call: .; v_call: TRBV5-3; cdr3_aa: CARSRPASSRGYEQYF; cdr3_nt: TGTGCCAGAAGCCGGCCTGCTAGCTCTAGAGGCTACGAGCAGTACTTC
clone_size: .; j_call: TRBJ2-3; d_call: .; v_call: TRBV7-6; cdr3_aa: CASSADLATSTDTQYF; cdr3_nt: TGTGCCAGCAGCGCGGATCTCGCGACCAGCACAGATACGCAGTATTTT
clone_size: .; j_call: TRBJ2-7; d_call: TRBD2; v_call: TRBV5-1; cdr3_aa: CASSLTSGRIYEQYF; cdr3_nt: TGCGCCAGCAGCTTGACTAGCGGGAGGATCTACGAGCAGTACTTC
clone_size: .; j_call: TRBJ2-5; d_call: .; v_call: TRBV15; cdr3_aa: CATSANSYQETQYF; cdr3_nt: TGTGCCACCAGCGCTAACAGTTACCAAGAGACCCAGTACTTC
clone_size: once; j_call: TRBJ1-4; d_call: .; v_call: TRBV28; cdr3_aa: CASSYGLPGEKLFF; cdr3_nt: TGTGCCAGCAGTTACGGACTTCCGGGGGAAAAACTGTTTTTT
clone_size: .; j_call: TRBJ1-5; d_call: TRBD1; v_call: TRBV6-6; cdr3_aa: CASSYPGQGHQPQHF; cdr3_nt: TGTGCCAGCAGTTATCCGGGACAGGGTCATCAGCCCCAGCATTTT
clone_size: once; j_call: TRBJ2-3; d_call: TRBD2; v_call: TRBV25-1; cdr3_aa: CASNSGGRAGDTQYF; cdr3_nt: TGTGCCAGCAACAGTGGCGGGAGGGCCGGAGATACGCAGTATTTT
clone_size: .; j_call: TRBJ2-4; d_call: .; v_call: TRBV7-8; cdr3_aa: CASSLAISGNIQYF; cdr3_nt: TGTGCCAGCAGCTTAGCCATCAGCGGAAACATTCAGTACTTC
clone_size: .; j_call: TRBJ2-1; d_call: TRBD2; v_call: TRBV5-8; cdr3_aa: CASSLDLTSGNEQFF; cdr3_nt: TGTGCCAGCAGCTTGGATCTTACTAGCGGCAATGAGCAGTTCTTC
clone_size: .; j_call: TRBJ2-3; d_call: TRBD1; v_call: TRBV5-1; cdr3_aa: CASSLEQGAQHTQYF; cdr3_nt: TGCGCCAGCAGCTTGGAACAGGGGGCACAGCATACGCAGTATTTT
clone_size: .; j_call: TRBJ2-7; d_call: TRBD1; v_call: TRBV4-3; cdr3_aa: CASSQDKGADEQYF; cdr3_nt: TGCGCCAGCAGCCAAGATAAGGGGGCGGACGAGCAGTACTTC
clone_size: .; j_call: TRBJ2-3; d_call: .; v_call: TRBV29-1; cdr3_aa: CSVAWGTLTDTQYF; cdr3_nt: TGCAGCGTTGCCTGGGGAACTCTCACAGATACGCAGTATTTT